This T cell receptor (beta chain) was found in a study of glioma-infiltrating T cells. Study-wide results and caveats: Tissue-blood divergence was below expectation in non-neoplastic patients, above in gliomas.

The V gene's germline CDR1 is MNHNS and CDR2 SASEGT. The V end was cut by 6 bases, the J end by 11 bases, with 17 bases between. The CDR3 is made up of 12 amino acids. Amplification of TCR alpha and beta CDR3 regions from RNA used iRepertoire nested multiplex PCR. TCRdb passed the multiplex PCR reads through MiXCR, listing each CDR3 protein once. The sample yields 35,000 to 45,000 distinct CDR3 sequences, around 20% seen once. This clonotype was seen repeatedly, ten times or more. No antigen is known for it. The genes are TRBV6-1 and TRBJ2-7; possibly TRBD1 or TRBD2 for D (6 bases each). The sequence was collected from a human donor with low-grade glioma or glioblastoma, undergoing nonglioma brain surgery, or in good health (not recorded which). Sequencing was performed on glioma tissue, nonneoplastic brain tissue, or PBMCs (not recorded which). CDR3 sequence: CASSPNERGEYF. CDR3 sequence (DNA): TGTGCCAGCAGCCCTAACGAGAGGGGGGAGTACTTC.